The subject of this entry is one T cell receptor beta chain. Its antigen is as yet unknown. The data stem from a study of shared clonotypes between healthy human individuals. Terminally differentiated effector memory CD45RA+ cells were excluded from the naive CD8 cells, which were CD45RO-negative and positively selected for CCR7. Some clones are missing from TCRdb's copy, which holds only in-frame ones; the method was immunoSEQ multiplex PCR. The table shows 600,000 or so clones, with 95% to 98% occurring only once. Study results and limitations: Naive CD4 clonotype sharing across a few donors was roughly 5%. An expected dependence of interdonor clonotype sharing on sequencing depth was noted.

The specimen sequenced was naive CD8+ T cells sorted from blood. This TCR came from a man aged 25-40 years in good health.

This CDR3 reads CASSLRFSNQPQHF. The CDR3 DNA is TGTGCCAGCAGTTTACGGTTTAGCAATCAGCCCCAGCATTTT. The chain has TRBV28 and TRBJ1-5; D is undetermined. The CDR3 spans 14 residues. Germline lookup yields CDR1 MDHEN and CDR2 SYDVKM. Deletions cut 2 bases from V and 0 bases from J, with 5 bases between.